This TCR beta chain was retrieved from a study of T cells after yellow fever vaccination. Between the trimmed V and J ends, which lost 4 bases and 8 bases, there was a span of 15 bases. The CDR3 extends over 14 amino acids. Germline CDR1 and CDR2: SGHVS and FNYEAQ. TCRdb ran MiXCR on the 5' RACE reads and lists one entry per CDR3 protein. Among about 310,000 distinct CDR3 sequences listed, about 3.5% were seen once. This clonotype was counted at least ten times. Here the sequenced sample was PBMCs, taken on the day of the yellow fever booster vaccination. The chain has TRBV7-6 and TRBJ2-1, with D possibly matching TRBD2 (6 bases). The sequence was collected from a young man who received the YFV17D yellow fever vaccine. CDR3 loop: CASSSRGPGDEQFF. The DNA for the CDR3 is TGTGCCAGCAGCTCTCGGGGTCCGGGAGATGAGCAGTTCTTC. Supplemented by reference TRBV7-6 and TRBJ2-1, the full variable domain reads GAGVSQSPRYKVTKRGQDVALRCDPISGHVSLYWYRQALGQGPEFLTYFNYEAQQDKSGLPNDRFSAERPEGSISTLTIQRTEQRDSAMYRCASSSRGPGDEQFFGPGTRLTVL.